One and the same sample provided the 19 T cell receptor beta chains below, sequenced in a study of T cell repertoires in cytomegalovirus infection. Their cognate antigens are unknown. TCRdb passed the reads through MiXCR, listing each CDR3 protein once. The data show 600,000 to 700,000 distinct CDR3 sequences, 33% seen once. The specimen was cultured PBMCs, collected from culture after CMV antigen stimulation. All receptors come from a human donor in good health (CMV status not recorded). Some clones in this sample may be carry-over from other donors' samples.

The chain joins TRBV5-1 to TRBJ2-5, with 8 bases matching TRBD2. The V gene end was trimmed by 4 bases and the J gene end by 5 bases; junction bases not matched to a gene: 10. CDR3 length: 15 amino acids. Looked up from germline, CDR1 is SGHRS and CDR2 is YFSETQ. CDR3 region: CASSRSGGPEETQYF. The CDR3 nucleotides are TGCGCCAGCAGCAGGTCGGGGGGGCCAGAGGAGACCCAGTACTTC.

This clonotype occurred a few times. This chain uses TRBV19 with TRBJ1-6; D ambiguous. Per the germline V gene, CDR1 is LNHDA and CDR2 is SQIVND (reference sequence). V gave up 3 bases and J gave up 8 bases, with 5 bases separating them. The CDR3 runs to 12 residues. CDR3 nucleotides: TGTGCCAGTAGTATGCAGGATTCACCCCTCCACTTT. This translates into CASSMQDSPLHF.

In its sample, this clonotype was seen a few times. The CDR3 loop reads CASSGRDKNYEQYF. The CDR3 DNA reads TGTGCCAGCAGTGGTAGGGACAAAAACTACGAGCAGTACTTC. J is TRBJ2-7 and V is TRBV6-1, with D tentatively TRBD1 (6 bases). The ends were cut back, 4 bases at V and 3 bases at J, with 13 bases in the middle. CDR1 and CDR2 from the germline V gene are MNHNS and SASEGT. The CDR3 has 14 amino acids.

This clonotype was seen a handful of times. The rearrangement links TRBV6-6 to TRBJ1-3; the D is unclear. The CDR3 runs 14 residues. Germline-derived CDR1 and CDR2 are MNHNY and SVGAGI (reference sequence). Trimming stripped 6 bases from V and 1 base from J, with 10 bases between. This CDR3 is CASRALPSGNTIYF. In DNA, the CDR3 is TGTGCCAGCAGGGCACTCCCTTCTGGAAACACCATATATTTT.

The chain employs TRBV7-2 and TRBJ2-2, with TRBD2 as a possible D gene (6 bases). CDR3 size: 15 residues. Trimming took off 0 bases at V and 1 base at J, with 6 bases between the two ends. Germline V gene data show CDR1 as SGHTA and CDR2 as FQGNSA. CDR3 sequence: CASSLASGNTGELFF. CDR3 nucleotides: TGTGCCAGCAGCTTAGCTAGCGGGAACACCGGGGAGCTGTTTTTT.

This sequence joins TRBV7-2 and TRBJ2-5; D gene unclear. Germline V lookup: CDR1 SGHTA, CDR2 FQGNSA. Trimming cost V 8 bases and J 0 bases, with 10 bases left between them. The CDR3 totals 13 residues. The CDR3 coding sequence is TGTGCCAGCTGCAACCGGGACCAAGAGACCCAGTACTTC. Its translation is CASCNRDQETQYF.

The CDR3 loop is CASSTGLYQETQYF. CDR3 nucleotides: TGTGCCAGCAGCACTGGACTCTACCAAGAGACCCAGTACTTC. This chain links TRBV7-9 with TRBJ2-5; tentatively, D is TRBD2 (5 bases). Germline CDR1 is SEHNR and CDR2 is FQNEAQ (reference sequence). V was cut by 5 bases and J by 0 bases, with 10 bases left in between. This CDR3 comprises 14 residues. Combining the CDR3 with reference TRBV7-9 and TRBJ2-5 gives the whole variable domain DTGVSQNPRHKITKRGQNVTFRCDPISEHNRLYWYRQTLGQGPEFLTYFQNEAQLEKSRLLSDRFSAERPKGSFSTLEIQRTEQGDSAMYLCASSTGLYQETQYFGPGTRLLVL.

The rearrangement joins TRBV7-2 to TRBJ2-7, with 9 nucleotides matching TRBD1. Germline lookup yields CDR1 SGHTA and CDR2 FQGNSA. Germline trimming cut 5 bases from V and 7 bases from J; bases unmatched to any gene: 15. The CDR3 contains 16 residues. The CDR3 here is CASSPRVGTGMREQYF. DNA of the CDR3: TGTGCCAGCAGCCCCCGTGTGGGGACAGGGATGAGGGAGCAGTACTTC.

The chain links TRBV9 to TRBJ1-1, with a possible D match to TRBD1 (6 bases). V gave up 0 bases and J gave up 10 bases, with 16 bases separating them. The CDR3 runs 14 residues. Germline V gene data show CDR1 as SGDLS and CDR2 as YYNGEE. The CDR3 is CASSVDQEGQRAFF. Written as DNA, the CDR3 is TGTGCCAGCAGCGTAGACCAAGAAGGACAGAGAGCTTTCTTT. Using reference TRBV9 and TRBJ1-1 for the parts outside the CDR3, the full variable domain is DSGVTQTPKHLITATGQRVTLRCSPRSGDLSVYWYQQSLDQGLQFLIQYYNGEERAKGNILERFSAQQFPDLHSELNLSSLELGDSALYFCASSVDQEGQRAFFGQGTRLTVV.

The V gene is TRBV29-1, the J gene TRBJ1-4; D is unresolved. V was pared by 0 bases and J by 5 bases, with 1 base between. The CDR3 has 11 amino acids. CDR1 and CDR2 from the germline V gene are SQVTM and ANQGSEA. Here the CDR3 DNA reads TGCAGCGTTGAAGAGAATGAAAAACTGTTTTTT. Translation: CSVEENEKLFF.

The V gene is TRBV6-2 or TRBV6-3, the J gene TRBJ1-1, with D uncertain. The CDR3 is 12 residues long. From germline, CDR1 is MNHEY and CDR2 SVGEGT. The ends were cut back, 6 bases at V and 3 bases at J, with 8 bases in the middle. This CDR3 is CASSRIYTEAFF. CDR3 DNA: TGTGCCAGCAGCCGTATTTACACTGAAGCTTTCTTT.

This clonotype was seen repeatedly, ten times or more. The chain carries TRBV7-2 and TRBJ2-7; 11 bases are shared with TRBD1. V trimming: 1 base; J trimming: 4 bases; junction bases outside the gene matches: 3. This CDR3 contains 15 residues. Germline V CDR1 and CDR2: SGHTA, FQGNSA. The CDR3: CASSLEGQGVYEQYF. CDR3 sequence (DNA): TGTGCCAGCAGCTTAGAGGGACAGGGGGTATACGAGCAGTACTTC.

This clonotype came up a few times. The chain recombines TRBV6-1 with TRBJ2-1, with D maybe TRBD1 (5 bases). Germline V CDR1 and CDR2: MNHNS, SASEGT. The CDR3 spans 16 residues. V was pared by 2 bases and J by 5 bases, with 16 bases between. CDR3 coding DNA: TGTGCCAGCAGTGAAAGGGGCCAAATCTGGGACAATGAGCAGTTCTTC. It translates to CASSERGQIWDNEQFF.

The CDR3 nucleotides read TGCAGCGTGTGGGACAGGGGGCAAGAGACCCAGTACTTC. It translates to CSVWDRGQETQYF. V and J are TRBV29-1 and TRBJ2-5, with 11 bases that match TRBD1. Per germline, CDR1 SQVTM and CDR2 ANQGSEA. The CDR3 is made up of 13 amino acids. V shed 6 bases and J 2 bases; nucleotides not matched to a gene: 2.

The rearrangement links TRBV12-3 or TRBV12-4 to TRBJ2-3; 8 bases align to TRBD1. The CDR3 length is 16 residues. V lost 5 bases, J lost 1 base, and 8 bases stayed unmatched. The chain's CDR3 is CASSPFGQGGTDTQYF. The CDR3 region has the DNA TGTGCCAGCAGTCCATTCGGACAGGGAGGCACAGATACGCAGTATTTT.

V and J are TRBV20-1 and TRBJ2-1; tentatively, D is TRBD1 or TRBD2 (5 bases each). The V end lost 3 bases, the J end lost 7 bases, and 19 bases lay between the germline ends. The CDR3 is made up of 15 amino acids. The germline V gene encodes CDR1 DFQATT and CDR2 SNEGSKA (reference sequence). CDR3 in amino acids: CSASPFPGAGNEQFF. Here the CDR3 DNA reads TGCAGTGCTAGCCCTTTCCCCGGGGCTGGAAATGAGCAGTTCTTC.

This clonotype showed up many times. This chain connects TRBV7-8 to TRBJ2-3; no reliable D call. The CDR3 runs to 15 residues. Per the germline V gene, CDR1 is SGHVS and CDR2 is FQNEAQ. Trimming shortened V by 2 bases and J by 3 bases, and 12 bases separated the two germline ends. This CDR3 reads CASSLRTTDTDTQYF. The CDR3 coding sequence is TGTGCCAGCAGCTTAAGGACCACCGATACAGATACGCAGTATTTT.

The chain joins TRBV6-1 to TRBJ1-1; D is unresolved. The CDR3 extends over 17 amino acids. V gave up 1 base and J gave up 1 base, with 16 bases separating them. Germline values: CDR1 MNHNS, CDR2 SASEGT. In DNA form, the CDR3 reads TGTGCCAGCAGTGAAGATGTTCTGGTGCACACGAACACTGAAGCTTTCTTT. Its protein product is CASSEDVLVHTNTEAFF.

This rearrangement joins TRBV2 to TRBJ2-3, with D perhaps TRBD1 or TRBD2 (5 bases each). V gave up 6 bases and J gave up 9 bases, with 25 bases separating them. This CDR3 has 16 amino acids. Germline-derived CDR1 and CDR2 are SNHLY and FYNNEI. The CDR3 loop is CASRGLGAGDPRTQYF. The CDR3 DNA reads TGTGCCAGCAGAGGACTTGGGGCGGGTGACCCTAGAACGCAGTATTTT.